This T cell receptor (beta chain) emerged from a study of shared clonotypes between healthy human individuals. Study summary: Plates per donor: three CD4 naive, three CD4 memory, two CD8 naive, one CD8 memory. Study-wide results and caveats: Generation of non-shared clonotypes was less probable than generation of clonotypes shared by all four donors. Some naive CD4 clonotypes, 5% to 5.5%, turned up in common across four donors.

Using immunoSEQ multiplex PCR, the repertoire was profiled, and TCRdb retains in-frame clones only, with some absent. The data contain approximately 980,000 clones, approximately 80% of them seen just once; the ten biggest clones take up over 1.3%. Losses at the gene ends were 7 bases for V and 4 bases for J; bases not matched to a gene: 4. The CDR3 loop spans 13 amino acids. Per the germline V gene, CDR1 is MNHNY and CDR2 is SVGAGI (reference sequence). Turning to this clone: Its specificity is not known.

This sequence originates from a young man in good health. The sequenced sample was memory CD4+ T cells sorted from blood. Subset reported: CD45RA-negative fraction. The chain couples TRBV6-6 to TRBJ2-7, with 10 bases fitting TRBD2. The CDR3 sequence is CASTPSGGYEQYF. The CDR3 coding sequence is TGTGCCAGCACCCCTAGCGGGGGATACGAGCAGTACTTC.